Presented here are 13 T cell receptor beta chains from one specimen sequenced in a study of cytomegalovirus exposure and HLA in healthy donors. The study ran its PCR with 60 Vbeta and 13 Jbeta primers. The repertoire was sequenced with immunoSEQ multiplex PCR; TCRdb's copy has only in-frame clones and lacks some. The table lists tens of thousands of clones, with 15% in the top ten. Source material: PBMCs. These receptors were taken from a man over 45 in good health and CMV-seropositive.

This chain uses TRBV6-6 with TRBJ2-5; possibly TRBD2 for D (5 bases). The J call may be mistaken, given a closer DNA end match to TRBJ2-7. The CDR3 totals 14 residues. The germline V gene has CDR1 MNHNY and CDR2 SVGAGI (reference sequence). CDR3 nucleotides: TGTGCCAGCAGTTTTGGAGGATCTGAGTACGAGCAGTACTTC. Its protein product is CASSFGGSEYEQYF.

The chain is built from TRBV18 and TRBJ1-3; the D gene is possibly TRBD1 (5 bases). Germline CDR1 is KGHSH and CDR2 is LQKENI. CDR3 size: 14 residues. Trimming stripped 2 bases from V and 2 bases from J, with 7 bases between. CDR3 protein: CASSPRGPGNTIYF. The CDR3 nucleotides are TGTGCCAGCTCACCAAGGGGCCCTGGAAACACCATATATTTT.

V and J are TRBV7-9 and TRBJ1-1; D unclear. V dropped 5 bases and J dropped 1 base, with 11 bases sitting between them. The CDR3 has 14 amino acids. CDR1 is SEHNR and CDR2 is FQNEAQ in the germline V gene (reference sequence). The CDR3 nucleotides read TGTGCCAGCAGCCCCCAATACGGGAACACTGAAGCTTTCTTT. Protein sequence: CASSPQYGNTEAFF.

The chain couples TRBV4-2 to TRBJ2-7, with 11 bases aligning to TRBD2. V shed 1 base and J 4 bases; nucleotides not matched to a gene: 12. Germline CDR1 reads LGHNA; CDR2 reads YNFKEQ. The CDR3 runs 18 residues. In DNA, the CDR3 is TGTGCCAGCAGCCAAGGTCCCATCCTAGCGGGAGGCCTATACGAGCAGTACTTC. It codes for CASSQGPILAGGLYEQYF.

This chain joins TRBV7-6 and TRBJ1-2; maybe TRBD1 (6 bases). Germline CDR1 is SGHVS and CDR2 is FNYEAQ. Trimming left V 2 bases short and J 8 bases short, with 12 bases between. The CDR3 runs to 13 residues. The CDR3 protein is CASSLPGGRGYTF. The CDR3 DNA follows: TGTGCCAGCAGCTTACCGGGGGGGCGAGGCTACACCTTC.

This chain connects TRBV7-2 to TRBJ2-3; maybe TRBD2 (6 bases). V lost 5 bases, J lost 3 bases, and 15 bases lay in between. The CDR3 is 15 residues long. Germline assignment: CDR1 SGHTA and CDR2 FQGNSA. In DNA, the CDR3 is TGTGCCAGCAGCCCCGGGACTTGGGGGACAGATACGCAGTATTTT. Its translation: CASSPGTWGTDTQYF.

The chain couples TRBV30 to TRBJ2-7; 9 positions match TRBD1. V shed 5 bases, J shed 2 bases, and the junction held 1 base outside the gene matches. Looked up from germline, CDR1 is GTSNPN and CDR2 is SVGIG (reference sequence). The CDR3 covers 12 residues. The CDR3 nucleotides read TGTGCCTGGGGACAGGGGACCTACGAGCAGTACTTC. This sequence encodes CAWGQGTYEQYF.

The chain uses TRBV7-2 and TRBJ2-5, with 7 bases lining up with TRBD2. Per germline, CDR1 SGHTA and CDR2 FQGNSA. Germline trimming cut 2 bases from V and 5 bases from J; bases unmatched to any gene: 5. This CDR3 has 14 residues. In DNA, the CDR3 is TGTGCCAGCAGCTTAAGGCGGGAGATTGAGACCCAGTACTTC. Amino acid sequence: CASSLRREIETQYF.

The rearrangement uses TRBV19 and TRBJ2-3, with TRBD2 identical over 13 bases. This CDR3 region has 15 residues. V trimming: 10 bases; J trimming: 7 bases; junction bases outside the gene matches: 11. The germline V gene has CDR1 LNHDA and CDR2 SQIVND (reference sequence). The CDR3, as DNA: TGTGCCACCCAGAGACTAGCGGGAGGTCCGTATACGCAGTATTTT. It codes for CATQRLAGGPYTQYF.

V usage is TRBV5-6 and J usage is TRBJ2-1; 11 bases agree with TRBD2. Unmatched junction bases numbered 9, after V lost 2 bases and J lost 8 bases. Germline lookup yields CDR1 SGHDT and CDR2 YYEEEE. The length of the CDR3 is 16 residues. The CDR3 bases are TGTGCCAGCAGCTTCCCCCCTAGCGGGAGGTTCTATGAGCAGTTCTTC. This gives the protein CASSFPPSGRFYEQFF.

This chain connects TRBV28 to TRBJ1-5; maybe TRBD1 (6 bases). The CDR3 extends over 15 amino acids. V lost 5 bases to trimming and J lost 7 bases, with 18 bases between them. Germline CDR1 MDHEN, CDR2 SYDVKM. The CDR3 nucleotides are TGTGCCAGCAGTCCTGCAAGACAGGATATGCAGCCCCAGCATTTT. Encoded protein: CASSPARQDMQPQHF.

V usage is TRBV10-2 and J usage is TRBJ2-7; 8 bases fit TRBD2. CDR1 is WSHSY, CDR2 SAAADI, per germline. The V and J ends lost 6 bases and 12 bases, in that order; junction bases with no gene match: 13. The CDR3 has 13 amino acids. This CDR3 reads CASRDPAGLASYV. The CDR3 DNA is TGCGCCAGCAGGGACCCCGCCGGACTAGCCTCGTACGTC.

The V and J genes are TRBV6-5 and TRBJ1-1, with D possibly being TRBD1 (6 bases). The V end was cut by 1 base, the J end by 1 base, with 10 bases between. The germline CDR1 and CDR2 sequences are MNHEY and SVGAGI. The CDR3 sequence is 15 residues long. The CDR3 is CASSYWGTRNTEAFF. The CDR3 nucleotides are TGTGCCAGCAGTTACTGGGGGACACGGAACACTGAAGCTTTCTTT.